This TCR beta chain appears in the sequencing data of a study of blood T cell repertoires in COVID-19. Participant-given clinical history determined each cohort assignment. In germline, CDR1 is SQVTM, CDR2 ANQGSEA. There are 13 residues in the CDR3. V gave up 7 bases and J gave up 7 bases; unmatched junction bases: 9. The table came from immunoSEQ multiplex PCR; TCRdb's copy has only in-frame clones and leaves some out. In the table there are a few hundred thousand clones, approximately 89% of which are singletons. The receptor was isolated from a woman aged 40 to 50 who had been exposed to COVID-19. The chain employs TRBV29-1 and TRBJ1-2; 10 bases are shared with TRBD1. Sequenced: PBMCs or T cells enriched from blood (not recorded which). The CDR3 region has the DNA TGCAGCGACTTGACAGGGGGCCGGGCTGGCTACACCTTC. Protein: CSDLTGGRAGYTF.